The 26 T cell receptor beta chains listed next were all sequenced from one sample in a study of blood T cells in healthy people across ages. A J-beta primer mix and a sample-barcoded 5' primer were used in a second PCR of about 7 to 12 cycles. TCRdb ran MiXCR on the 5' RACE reads and lists one entry per CDR3 protein. The sample consists of just under 900,000 distinct CDR3 sequences, around 30% of them appearing once. Sequenced material: blood. These TCRs come from a woman of 80 years or more in good health.

In its sample, this clonotype was seen a few times. This sequence joins TRBV7-2 and TRBJ1-4; 11 nucleotides agree with TRBD1. Germline CDR1 is SGHTA and CDR2 is FQGNSA. Trimming removed 5 bases from V and 7 bases from J; junction bases left unmatched: 9. The CDR3 is 16 residues long. In DNA form, the CDR3 reads TGTGCCAGCAGCCCTAGAGGACAGGGGGCGGCTGAAAAACTGTTTTTT. It yields the protein CASSPRGQGAAEKLFF. Combining the CDR3 with reference TRBV7-2 and TRBJ1-4 gives the whole variable domain GAGVSQSPSNKVTEKGKDVELRCDPISGHTALYWYRQSLGQGLEFLIYFQGNSAPDKSGLPSDRFSAERTGGSVSTLTIQRTQQEDSAVYLCASSPRGQGAAEKLFFGSGTQLSVL.

A note on this clonotype: This may be a read error: a much more frequent sequence differs by one nucleotide. The genes are TRBV20-1 and TRBJ2-7; possible D gene TRBD1, 5 bases. Per the germline V gene, CDR1 is DFQATT and CDR2 is SNEGSKA (reference sequence). The CDR3 spans 11 residues. Trimming took 6 bases from V and 4 from J, leaving 10 bases between them. CDR3 loop: CSATAGYEQYF. The CDR3 DNA follows: TGCAGTGCAACGGCAGGGTACGAGCAGTACTTC.

This chain connects TRBV28 to TRBJ2-7; 12 bases match TRBD1. CDR3 length: 15 amino acids. The trim removed 4 bases at V and 6 bases at J, leaving 7 bases unmatched. Germline lookup yields CDR1 MDHEN and CDR2 SYDVKM. The DNA for the CDR3 is TGTGCCAGCAGTTCTCCCGGGACAGGGGGCCGCGAGCAGTACTTC. Protein product: CASSSPGTGGREQYF.

This clonotype was seen a few times. CDR3 sequence reads: CASSLDGGAWLETQYF. In DNA, the CDR3 is TGTGCCAGCAGCTTAGACGGGGGGGCTTGGTTGGAGACCCAGTACTTC. The V call is TRBV7-9, the J call TRBJ2-5; 8 nucleotides agree with TRBD2. With 1 base clipped from V and 5 bases from J, the junction kept 9 bases outside the gene matches. Germline assignment: CDR1 SEHNR and CDR2 FQNEAQ (reference sequence). The CDR3 contains 16 residues.

The V and J genes are TRBV25-1 and TRBJ1-1; TRBD1 matches at 8 bases. This CDR3 is 13 amino acids long. The V gene end was trimmed by 11 bases and the J gene end by 4 bases; junction bases not matched to a gene: 9. The germline CDR1 and CDR2 sequences are MGHDK and SYGVNS. The CDR3: CAGSRTGITEAFF. DNA of the CDR3: TGTGCCGGCTCTCGGACAGGGATCACTGAAGCTTTCTTT.

This clonotype has ten or more counts. V usage is TRBV6-6 and J usage is TRBJ2-5, with D maybe TRBD1 (6 bases). Germline V gene sequence: CDR1 MNHNY, CDR2 SVGAGI (reference sequence). This CDR3 is built from 15 residues. Trimming cost V 6 bases and J 1 base, with 15 bases left between them. Written as DNA, the CDR3 is TGTGCCAGCAGAAAAGGGGGTCCCCTCCAAGAGACCCAGTACTTC. It translates to CASRKGGPLQETQYF.

This clonotype was observed many times. J is TRBJ1-2 and V is TRBV7-2; unclear D gene. CDR3 length: 11 amino acids. V shed 2 bases and J shed 6 bases, with 4 bases lying between them. CDR1 and CDR2 from the germline V gene are SGHTA and FQGNSA. CDR3 nucleotides: TGTGCCAGCAGCTTATATAATGGCTACACCTTC. The encoded protein is CASSLYNGYTF.

This clonotype occurred a few times. This rearrangement joins TRBV12-3 or TRBV12-4 to TRBJ2-2, with 7 bases that match TRBD1. V gave up 5 bases and J gave up 4 bases; unmatched junction bases: 10. CDR3 length: 16 residues. CDR3 in amino acids: CASSPTGTVTTGELFF. In DNA, the CDR3 is TGTGCCAGCAGTCCGACCGGGACAGTAACCACCGGGGAGCTGTTTTTT.

A few counts support this clonotype. This chain links TRBV3-1 with TRBJ2-6; D gene ambiguous. CDR3 length: 14 residues. V was trimmed by 1 base and J by 3 bases, leaving 4 bases between them. CDR1 and CDR2 (germline): LGHDT, YNNKEL (reference sequence). The CDR3 protein is CASSQVDGANVLTF. In nucleotides, the CDR3 is TGTGCCAGCAGCCAAGTTGATGGGGCCAACGTCCTGACTTTC.

The genes are TRBV19 and TRBJ1-5; weak D call: TRBD1 (5 bases). V was trimmed by 4 bases and J by 0 bases, leaving 10 bases between them. Germline V gene lookup returns CDR1 LNHDA and CDR2 SQIVND (reference sequence). The CDR3 runs to 15 residues. In nucleotides, the CDR3 is TGTGCCAGTAGTACCGGGACGGATAGCAATCAGCCCCAGCATTTT. It is translated as CASSTGTDSNQPQHF.

This sequence joins TRBV11-2 and TRBJ2-7; no clear D gene. Germline lookup yields CDR1 SGHAT and CDR2 FQNNGV. The CDR3 loop spans 12 amino acids. The germline V and J ends were trimmed by 1 base and 7 bases, with 8 bases remaining between them. For the CDR3, the DNA is TGTGCCAGCAGCTTAGGGGTTTGGGAGCAGTACTTC. Translating it yields CASSLGVWEQYF. The complete variable domain, with remaining parts taken from reference TRBV11-2 and TRBJ2-7, reads EAGVAQSPRYKIIEKRQSVAFWCNPISGHATLYWYQQILGQGPKLLIQFQNNGVVDDSQLPKDRFSAERLKGVDSTLKIQPAKLEDSAVYLCASSLGVWEQYFGPGTRLTVT.

This clonotype has ten or more counts. V usage is TRBV7-2 and J usage is TRBJ2-3; 8 bases fit TRBD2. The V and J ends lost 2 bases and 0 bases, in that order; junction bases with no gene match: 7. CDR3 length: 17 amino acids. Per germline, CDR1 SGHTA and CDR2 FQGNSA. CDR3 protein: CASSLRGGAPSTDTQYF. The CDR3 DNA reads as TGTGCCAGCAGCTTACGGGGGGGAGCTCCTAGCACAGATACGCAGTATTTT.

V usage is TRBV6-2 or TRBV6-3 and J usage is TRBJ2-4, with TRBD1 identical over 10 bases. With the DNA end fitting TRBJ2-7 better, the J assignment may be wrong. Germline loops: CDR1 MNHEY, CDR2 SVGEGT. CDR3 length: 14 amino acids. As DNA, the CDR3 is TGTGCCAGCGGGGACAGGGGAAGAACCTACGAGCAGTACTTC. Translated, it gives CASGDRGRTYEQYF.

This clonotype occurred many times. The V gene is TRBV3-1, the J gene TRBJ1-2; possibly TRBD1 for D (6 bases). The CDR3 consists of 14 residues. Germline V gene data show CDR1 as LGHDT and CDR2 as YNNKEL (reference sequence). V was trimmed by 4 bases and J by 8 bases, leaving 17 bases between them. Here the CDR3 DNA reads TGTGCCAGCAGCCCGTCGACAGGTCGATACGGCTACACCTTC. This encodes CASSPSTGRYGYTF.

The CDR3 coding sequence is TGCAGTGCAGCGCGGAGGGGACATTTCTACGAGCAGTACTTC. Translating it yields CSAARRGHFYEQYF. The V call is TRBV20-1, the J call TRBJ2-4; D might be TRBD1 or TRBD2, each matching 6 bases. The J call may be wrong; the DNA end is better matched by TRBJ2-7. The CDR3 contains 14 residues. Germline V CDR1 and CDR2: DFQATT, SNEGSKA (reference sequence).

The V call is TRBV2, the J call TRBJ1-5; D is unclear. CDR1 is SNHLY and CDR2 is FYNNEI in the germline V gene. The CDR3 consists of 13 residues. V lost 6 bases, J lost 11 bases, and 17 bases lay in between. CDR3 DNA sequence: TGTGCCAGCAGAGCAGAGACCGAGCGGGCCCAGCATTTT. Translation gives CASRAETERAQHF.

The sample holds many counts of this clonotype. V usage is TRBV20-1 and J usage is TRBJ2-1; 7 bases are shared with TRBD1. This CDR3 is 14 amino acids long. J lost 4 bases, V lost 3 bases, and 6 bases had no gene match. Germline assignment: CDR1 DFQATT and CDR2 SNEGSKA (reference sequence). In DNA, the CDR3 is TGCAGTGCTAGTAGGGGGCGTGAATACAATGAGCAGTTCTTC. It is translated as CSASRGREYNEQFF.

The CDR3 DNA sequence: TGTGCCAGCCTCCAGGGGGGAGCGGGTGGCTACACCTTC. Translated: CASLQGGAGGYTF. This chain connects TRBV28 to TRBJ1-2, with 7 bases fitting TRBD1. Germline V CDR1 and CDR2: MDHEN, SYDVKM. The CDR3 extends over 13 amino acids. The junction had 10 bases not matched to a gene; V was cut back by 8 bases and J by 7 bases.

With respect to this clonotype: A much bigger clone sits one base away, suggesting this may be a read error. V gene TRBV7-8 combines with J gene TRBJ2-1; TRBD1 matches at 8 bases. Germline CDR1 SGHVS, CDR2 FQNEAQ. The V gene end was trimmed by 5 bases and the J gene end by 7 bases; junction bases not matched to a gene: 13. The CDR3 length is 16 residues. The CDR3 region has the DNA TGTGCCAGCAGCACAGGGGGGTACGGTGGGATGAATGAGCAGTTCTTC. Protein: CASSTGGYGGMNEQFF.

The sample holds many counts of this clonotype. This chain connects TRBV18 to TRBJ2-7, with D perhaps being TRBD1 or TRBD2 (7 bases each). This CDR3 spans 15 amino acids. Germline V gives CDR1 KGHSH, CDR2 LQKENI. Deletions cut 3 bases from V and 4 bases from J, with 16 bases between. The CDR3: CASSPPRQGGYEQYF. The CDR3 DNA is TGTGCCAGCTCACCCCCCCGACAGGGAGGGTACGAGCAGTACTTC.

The chain is built from TRBV11-2 and TRBJ2-7; the match to TRBD1 covers 7 bases. The CDR3 has 13 residues. J lost 2 bases, V lost 8 bases, and 6 bases had no gene match. Looked up from germline, CDR1 is SGHAT and CDR2 is FQNNGV. Written as DNA, the CDR3 is TGTGCCAGCCAGGACAGGTTTACCTACGAGCAGTACTTC. This encodes CASQDRFTYEQYF.

The chain combines TRBV7-2 with TRBJ2-5; D unclear. This CDR3 comprises 14 residues. The germline gives CDR1 SGHTA, CDR2 FQGNSA. Trimming left V 2 bases short and J 2 bases short, with 9 bases between. Here the CDR3 DNA reads TGTGCCAGCAGCTTAAGTCCCAAGCAAGAGACCCAGTACTTC. It encodes CASSLSPKQETQYF.

This chain links TRBV7-2 with TRBJ1-2, with a possible D match to TRBD1 (5 bases). Germline assignment: CDR1 SGHTA and CDR2 FQGNSA. V lost 2 bases and J lost 7, with 14 bases in between. The CDR3 has 14 residues. The CDR3 protein is CASSLLLQEGGYTF. DNA of the CDR3: TGTGCCAGCAGCTTATTGCTACAGGAGGGTGGCTACACCTTC.

J is TRBJ1-1 and V is TRBV7-8; D remains ambiguous. Germline assignment: CDR1 SGHVS and CDR2 FQNEAQ. Trimming removed 1 base at V and 1 base at J, with 13 bases between. The CDR3 has 16 residues. The CDR3 DNA sequence: TGTGCCAGCAGCTTAGGGGTTAGGAGCCGGAACACTGAAGCTTTCTTT. This gives the protein CASSLGVRSRNTEAFF.

About this clonotype: A much larger clone sits a single nucleotide away, making a read error possible. CDR3 DNA: TGTGCCAGCAGCTTAGGGGGGCCCACCGGGGAGCGGTTTTTT. Its translation is CASSLGGPTGERFF. V and J are TRBV7-2 and TRBJ2-2; D might be TRBD1 (6 bases). CDR1 and CDR2 from the germline V gene are SGHTA and FQGNSA. CDR3 size: 14 residues.

Only one count was recorded for this clonotype. Since a much larger clone is just one base distant, this may be a read error. The V gene is TRBV2, the J gene TRBJ2-5, with 10 bases lining up with TRBD2. The DNA end is more similar to TRBJ2-7, so the J call may be wrong. CDR1 and CDR2 from the germline V gene are SNHLY and FYNNEI. The CDR3 covers 14 residues. Written as DNA, the CDR3 is TGTGCCAGCGGTACCGGGACTAGCGCTATCGAGCAGTACTTC. Its translation is CASGTGTSAIEQYF.